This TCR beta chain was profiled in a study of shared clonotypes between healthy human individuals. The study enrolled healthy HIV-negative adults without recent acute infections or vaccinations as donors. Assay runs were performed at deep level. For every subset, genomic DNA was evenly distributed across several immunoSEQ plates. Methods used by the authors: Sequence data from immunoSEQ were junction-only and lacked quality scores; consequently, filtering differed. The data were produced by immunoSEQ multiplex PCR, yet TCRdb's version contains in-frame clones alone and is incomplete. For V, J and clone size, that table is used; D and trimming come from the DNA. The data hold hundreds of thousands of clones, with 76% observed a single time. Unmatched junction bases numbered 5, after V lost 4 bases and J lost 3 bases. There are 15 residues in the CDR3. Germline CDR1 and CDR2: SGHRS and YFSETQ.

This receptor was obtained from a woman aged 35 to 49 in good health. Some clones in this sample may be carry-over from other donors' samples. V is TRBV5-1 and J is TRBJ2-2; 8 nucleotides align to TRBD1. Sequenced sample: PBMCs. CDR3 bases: TGCGCCAGCAGCCCCGACAGGGGTGACACCGGGGAGCTGTTTTTT. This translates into CASSPDRGDTGELFF.